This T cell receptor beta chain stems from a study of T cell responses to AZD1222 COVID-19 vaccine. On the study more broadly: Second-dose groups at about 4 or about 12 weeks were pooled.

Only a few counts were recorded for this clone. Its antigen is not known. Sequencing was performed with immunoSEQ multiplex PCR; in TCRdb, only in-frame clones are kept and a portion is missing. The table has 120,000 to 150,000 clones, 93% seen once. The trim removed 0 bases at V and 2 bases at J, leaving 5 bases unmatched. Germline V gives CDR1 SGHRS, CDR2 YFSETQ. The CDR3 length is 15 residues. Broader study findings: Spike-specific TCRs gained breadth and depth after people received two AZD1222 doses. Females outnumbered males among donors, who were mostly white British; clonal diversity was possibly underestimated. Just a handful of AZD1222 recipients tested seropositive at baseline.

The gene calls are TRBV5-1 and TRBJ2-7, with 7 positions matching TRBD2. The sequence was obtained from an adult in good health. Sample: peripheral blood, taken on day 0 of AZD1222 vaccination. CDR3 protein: CASSLVGGSAYEQYF. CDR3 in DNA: TGCGCCAGCAGCTTGGTGGGCGGGAGCGCCTACGAGCAGTACTTC.